This TCR beta chain was documented in a study of cytomegalovirus exposure and HLA in healthy donors. V lost 4 bases and J 2 bases, leaving 9 bases between the germline ends. Per germline, CDR1 MGHRA and CDR2 YSYEKL. This CDR3 has 14 amino acids. Primers: 60 Vbeta forward and 13 Jbeta reverse. Some clones are missing from TCRdb's copy, which holds only in-frame ones; the method was immunoSEQ multiplex PCR. The table lists 65,000 to 95,000 clones, under 80% of them singletons. The chain links TRBV4-1 to TRBJ1-3; a weak D match, TRBD1 (6 bases). What was sequenced was PBMCs. The receptor was derived from a human donor in good health. The CDR3 here is CASSRGQPGNTIYF. The CDR3 DNA reads as TGCGCCAGCAGCCGCGGACAGCCTGGAAACACCATATATTTT.